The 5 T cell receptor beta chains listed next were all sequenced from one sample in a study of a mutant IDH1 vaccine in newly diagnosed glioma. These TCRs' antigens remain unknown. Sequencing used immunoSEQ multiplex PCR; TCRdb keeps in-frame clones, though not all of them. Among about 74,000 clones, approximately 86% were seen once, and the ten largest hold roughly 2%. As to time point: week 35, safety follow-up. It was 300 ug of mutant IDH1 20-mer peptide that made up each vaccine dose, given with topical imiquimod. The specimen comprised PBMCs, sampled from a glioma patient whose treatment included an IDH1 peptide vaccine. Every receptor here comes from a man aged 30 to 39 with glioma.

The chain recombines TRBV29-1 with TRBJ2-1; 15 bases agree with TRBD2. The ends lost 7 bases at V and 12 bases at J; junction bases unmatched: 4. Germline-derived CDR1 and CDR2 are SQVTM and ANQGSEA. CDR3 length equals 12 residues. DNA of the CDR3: TGCAGCGGTGGACTAGCGGGAGGGGGGCAGTTCTTC. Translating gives CSGGLAGGGQFF.

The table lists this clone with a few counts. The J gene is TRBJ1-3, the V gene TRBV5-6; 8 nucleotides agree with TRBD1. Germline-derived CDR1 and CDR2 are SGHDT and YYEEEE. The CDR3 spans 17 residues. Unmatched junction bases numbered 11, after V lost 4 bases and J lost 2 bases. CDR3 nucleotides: TGTGCCAGCAGCCTCCGAGCCGACAGGGGTACTGGAAACACCATATATTTT. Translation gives CASSLRADRGTGNTIYF.

DNA of the CDR3: TGTGCCAGCAGCTTGGCAGGGTTGGGTTCACCCCTCCACTTT. This encodes CASSLAGLGSPLHF. The genes are TRBV5-6 and TRBJ1-6; D may be TRBD1 (5 bases). Germline V gene data show CDR1 as SGHDT and CDR2 as YYEEEE. The CDR3 sequence is 14 residues long. V lost 0 bases, J lost 9 bases, and 10 bases lay in between.

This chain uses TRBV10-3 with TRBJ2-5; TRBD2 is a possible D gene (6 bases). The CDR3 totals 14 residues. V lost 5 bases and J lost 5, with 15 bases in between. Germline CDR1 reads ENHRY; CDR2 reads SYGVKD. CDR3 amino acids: CAISTTSTSETQYF. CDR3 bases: TGTGCCATCAGTACGACTAGTACTTCGGAGACCCAGTACTTC.

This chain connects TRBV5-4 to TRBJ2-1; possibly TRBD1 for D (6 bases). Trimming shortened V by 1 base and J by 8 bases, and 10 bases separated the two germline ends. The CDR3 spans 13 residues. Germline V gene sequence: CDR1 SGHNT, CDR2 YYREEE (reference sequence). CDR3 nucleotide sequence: TGTGCCAGCAGCTTGACAGGGAGTGATGAGCAGTTCTTC. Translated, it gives CASSLTGSDEQFF.